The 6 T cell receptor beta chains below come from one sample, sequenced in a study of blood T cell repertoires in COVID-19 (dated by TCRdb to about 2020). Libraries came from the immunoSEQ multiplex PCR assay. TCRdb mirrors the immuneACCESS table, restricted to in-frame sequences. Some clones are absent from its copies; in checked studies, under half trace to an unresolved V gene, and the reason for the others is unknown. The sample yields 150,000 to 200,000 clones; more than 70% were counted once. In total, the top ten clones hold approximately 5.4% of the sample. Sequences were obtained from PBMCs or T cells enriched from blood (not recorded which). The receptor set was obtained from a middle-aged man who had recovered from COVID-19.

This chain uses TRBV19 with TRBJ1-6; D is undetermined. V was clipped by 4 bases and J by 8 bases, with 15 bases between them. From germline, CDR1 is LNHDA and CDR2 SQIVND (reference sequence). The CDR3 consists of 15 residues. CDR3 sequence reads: CASSTDLGRDSPLHF. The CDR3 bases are TGTGCCAGTAGTACCGACTTGGGGAGAGATTCACCCCTCCACTTT. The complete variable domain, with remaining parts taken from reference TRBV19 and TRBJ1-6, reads DGGITQSPKYLFRKEGQNVTLSCEQNLNHDAMYWYRQDPGQGLRLIYYSQIVNDFQKGDIAEGYSVSREKKESFPLTVTSAQKNPTAFYLCASSTDLGRDSPLHFGNGTRLTVT.

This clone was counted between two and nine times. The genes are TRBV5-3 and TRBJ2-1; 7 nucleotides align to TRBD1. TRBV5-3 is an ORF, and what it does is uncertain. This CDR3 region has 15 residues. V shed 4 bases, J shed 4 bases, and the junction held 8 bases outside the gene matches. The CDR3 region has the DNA TGTGCCAGAAGCATCGGACAGGAAAATTACAATGAGCAGTTCTTC. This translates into CARSIGQENYNEQFF.

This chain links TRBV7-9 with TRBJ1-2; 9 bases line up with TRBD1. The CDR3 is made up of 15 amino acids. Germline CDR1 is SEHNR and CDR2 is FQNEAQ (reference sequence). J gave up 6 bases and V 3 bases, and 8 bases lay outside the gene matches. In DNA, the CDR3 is TGTGCCAGCAGCTTTACAGGGGGCGCAGTTGATGGCTACACCTTC. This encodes CASSFTGGAVDGYTF.

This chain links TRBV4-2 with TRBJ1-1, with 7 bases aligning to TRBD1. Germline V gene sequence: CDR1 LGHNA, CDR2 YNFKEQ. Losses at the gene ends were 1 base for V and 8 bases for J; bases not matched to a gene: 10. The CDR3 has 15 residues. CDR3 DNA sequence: TGTGCCAGCAGCCAAGTCCCCCACACAGGGGTAGAAGCTTTCTTT. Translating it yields CASSQVPHTGVEAFF.

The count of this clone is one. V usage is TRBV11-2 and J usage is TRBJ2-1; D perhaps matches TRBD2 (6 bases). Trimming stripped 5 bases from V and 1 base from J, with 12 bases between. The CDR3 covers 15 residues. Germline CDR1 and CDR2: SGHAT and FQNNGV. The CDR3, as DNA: TGTGCCAGCAGCCAAGGGGACTTTTCCTACAATGAGCAGTTCTTC. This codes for CASSQGDFSYNEQFF.

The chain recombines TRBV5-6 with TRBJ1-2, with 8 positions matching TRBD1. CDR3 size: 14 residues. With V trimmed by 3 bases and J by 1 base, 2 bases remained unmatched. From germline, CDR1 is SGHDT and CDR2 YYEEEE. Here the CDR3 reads CASSSDRVNYGYTF. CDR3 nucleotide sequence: TGTGCCAGCAGCTCGGACAGGGTTAACTATGGCTACACCTTC.